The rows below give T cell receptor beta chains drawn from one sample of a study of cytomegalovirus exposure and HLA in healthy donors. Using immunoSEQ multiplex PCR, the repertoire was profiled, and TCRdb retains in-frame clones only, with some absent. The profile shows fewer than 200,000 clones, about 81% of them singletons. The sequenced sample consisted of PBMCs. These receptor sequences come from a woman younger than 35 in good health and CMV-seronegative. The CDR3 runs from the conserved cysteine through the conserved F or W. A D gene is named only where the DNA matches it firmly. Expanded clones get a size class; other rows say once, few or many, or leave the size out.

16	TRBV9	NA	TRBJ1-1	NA	TGTGCCAGCAGCGTAGCGGAAGGAGGAACGGACACTGAAGCTTTCTTT	CASSVAEGGTDTEAFF
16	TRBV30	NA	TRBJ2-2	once	TGTGCCTGGAGTCCCGGGATAGCGGCGAACACCGGGGAGCTGTTTTTT	CAWSPGIAANTGELFF
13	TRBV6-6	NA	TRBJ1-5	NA	TGTGCCAGCAGTCTACCCCATTCGGAGCCCCAGCATTTT	CASSLPHSEPQHF
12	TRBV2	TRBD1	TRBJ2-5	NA	TGTGCCAGCATTCGCAGGGGGGAGACCCAGTACTTC	CASIRRGETQYF
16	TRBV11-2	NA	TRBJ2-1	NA	TGTGCCAGCAGGTCGCGTTTGGGCGCCTTGACGAATGAGCAGTTCTTC	CASRSRLGALTNEQFF
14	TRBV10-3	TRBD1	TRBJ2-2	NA	TGTGCCATAGGAACAGGGGCCAACACCGGGGAGCTGTTTTTT	CAIGTGANTGELFF
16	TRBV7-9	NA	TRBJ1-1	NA	TGTGCCAGCAGCAGTCAAAGAGACAGGTCTTACACTGAAGCTTTCTTT	CASSSQRDRSYTEAFF
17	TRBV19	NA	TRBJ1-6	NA	TGTGCCAGTAGTATCTGGAGTCCGAGCTCCTATAATTCACCCCTCCACTTT	CASSIWSPSSYNSPLHF
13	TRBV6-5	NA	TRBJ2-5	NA	TGTGCCAGCAGTTACTCAGGGGGAGAGACCCAGTACTTC	CASSYSGGETQYF
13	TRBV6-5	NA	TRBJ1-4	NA	TGTGCCAGCAGTGACAGTTTGAGTGAAAAACTGTTTTTT	CASSDSLSEKLFF
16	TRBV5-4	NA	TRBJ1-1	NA	TGTGCCAGCAGCTTGTGGGGCCACAGGGTGAACACTGAAGCTTTCTTT	CASSLWGHRVNTEAFF
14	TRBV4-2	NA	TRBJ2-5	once	TGTGCCAGCAGCCGCGGCGGGGATCAAGAGACCCAGTACTTC	CASSRGGDQETQYF
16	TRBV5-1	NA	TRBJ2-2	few	TGCGCCAGCAGCCCCCGAGCCGTCCCAAACACCGGGGAGCTGTTTTTT	CASSPRAVPNTGELFF
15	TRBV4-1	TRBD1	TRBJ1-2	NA	TGCGCCAGCAGCGACGGACAGGGAGTCCTCTATGGCTACACCTTC	CASSDGQGVLYGYTF
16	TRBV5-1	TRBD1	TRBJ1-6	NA	TGCGCCAGCAGCCTTGGACAGGGTATTTCTAATTCACCCCTCCACTTT	CASSLGQGISNSPLHF
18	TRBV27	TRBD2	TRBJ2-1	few	TGTGCCAGCAGCCAGCGCCCCCCGCTAGCGGGAGTTTTGGATGAGCAGTTCTTC	CASSQRPPLAGVLDEQFF
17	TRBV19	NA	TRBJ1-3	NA	TGTGCCAGTAGTATCCGACGAGGGAACCTGGCCGGAAACACCATATATTTT	CASSIRRGNLAGNTIYF
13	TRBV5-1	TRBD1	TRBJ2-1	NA	TGCGCCAGCACCCCGACAGGGAACAATGAGCAGTTCTTC	CASTPTGNNEQFF
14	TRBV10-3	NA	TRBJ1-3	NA	TGTGCCATCAGTGAGCCCTATAACGGAAACACCATATATTTT	CAISEPYNGNTIYF
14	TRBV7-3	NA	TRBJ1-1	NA	TGTGCCAGCAGCTTATCTGGCCGGAACACTGAAGCTTTCTTT	CASSLSGRNTEAFF
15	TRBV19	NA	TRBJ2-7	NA	TGTGCCAGTAGTATGGGGCATCAGGGTCTCTACGAGCAGTACTTC	CASSMGHQGLYEQYF
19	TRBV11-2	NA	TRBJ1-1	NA	TGTGCCAGCAGCTTAGGGGCAGGGCCGATCACGCTTCTGAACACTGAAGCTTTCTTT	CASSLGAGPITLLNTEAFF
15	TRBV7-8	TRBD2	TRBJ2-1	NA	TGTGCCAGCAGCCCCGGGACTAGCGGGAGCTATGAGCAGTTCTTC	CASSPGTSGSYEQFF
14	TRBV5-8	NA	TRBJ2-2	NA	TGTGCCAGCAACGGGGGACGGCGCACCGGGGAGCTGTTTTTT	CASNGGRRTGELFF
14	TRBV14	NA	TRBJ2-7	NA	TGTGCCAGCAGCCAATTAGGGGCTTCCTACGAGCAGTACTTC	CASSQLGASYEQYF
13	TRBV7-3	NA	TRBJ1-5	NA	TGTGCCAGCAGCCTGGACAACAATCAGCCCCAGCATTTT	CASSLDNNQPQHF
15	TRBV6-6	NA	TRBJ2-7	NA	TGTGCCAGCAGAAGCAGGCAACCAGAATACTACGAGCAGTACTTC	CASRSRQPEYYEQYF
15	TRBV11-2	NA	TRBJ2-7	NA	TGTGCCAGCAGCCCGGGGGACCGTAGCTCCTACGAGCAGTACTTC	CASSPGDRSSYEQYF
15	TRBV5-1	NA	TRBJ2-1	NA	TGCGCCAGCAGCTTGGAGTCGTCGGGGTACAATGAGCAGTTCTTC	CASSLESSGYNEQFF